Listed here are 24 T cell receptor beta chains from one sample, sequenced in a study of low-dose radiotherapy and immunotherapy resistance in tumors. The time point is: after trial treatment. The treatment denotes: LDRT plus nivolumab, ipilimumab, low-dose cyclophosphamide and aspirin (RACIN trial). Primers used for first-strand cDNA, a TRAV- and TRBV-specific set, covered both alpha and beta chains. TCR amplification used 15 to 20 PCR cycles, a constant-region primer and a V-primer adapter. MiXCR, run by TCRdb on the reads, gives a single entry per CDR3 protein. The table has tens of thousands of distinct CDR3 sequences, around 17% seen once. The source was PBMCs, collected after low-dose radiotherapy plus immunotherapy. The receptors were gathered from a male donor with prostate cancer.

V usage is TRBV6-5 and J usage is TRBJ2-3, with TRBD2 matching 16 bases. CDR3 length: 19 residues. From germline, CDR1 is MNHEY and CDR2 SVGAGI. V lost 6 bases and J lost 1; bases outside the gene matches: 10. CDR3 protein: CASSGSGTSGRAGTDTQYF. The CDR3 DNA follows: TGTGCCAGCAGCGGGTCAGGGACTAGCGGGAGGGCCGGCACAGATACGCAGTATTTT.

The chain links TRBV28 to TRBJ2-7, with D maybe TRBD1 (6 bases). The germline V and J ends were trimmed by 3 bases and 0 bases, with 9 bases remaining between them. CDR1 is MDHEN and CDR2 is SYDVKM in the germline V gene. This CDR3 is 14 amino acids long. The CDR3: CASSLGHVSYEQYF. CDR3 in DNA: TGTGCCAGCAGTTTGGGACACGTCTCCTACGAGCAGTACTTC.

This clonotype was detected ten times or more. This chain connects TRBV20-1 to TRBJ1-3; D is unclear. Germline V lookup: CDR1 DFQATT, CDR2 SNEGSKA (reference sequence). V was pared by 2 bases and J by 4 bases, with 6 bases between. The CDR3 is made up of 12 amino acids. The CDR3 sequence is CSARPQGNTIYF. CDR3 nucleotide sequence: TGCAGTGCTAGACCACAGGGAAACACCATATATTTT.

A remark on this clonotype: This likely came from a read error, as a far larger clone is one base away. CDR3 loop: CASSQSSGRSTDTQHF. CDR3 nucleotides: TGTGCCAGCAGTCAATCTAGCGGGAGAAGCACAGATACGCAGCATTTT. The chain is built from TRBV12-3 or TRBV12-4 and TRBJ1-5; D ambiguous. The CDR3 sequence is 16 residues long. The V and J ends lost 5 bases and 13 bases respectively, with 27 bases between them.

Remarks on this clonotype: It differs at one base from a far larger clone, so likely a read error. The rearrangement joins TRBV3-1 to TRBJ2-1; 8 bases align to TRBD1. The CDR3 totals 14 residues. The germline V gene has CDR1 LGHDT and CDR2 YNNKEL (reference sequence). V dropped 5 bases and J dropped 10; count of bases not matched to a gene: 10. The CDR3 region has the DNA TGTGCCAGCAGCAGCTACGGGACAGGTATCGAGCAGTTCTTC. Translating it yields CASSSYGTGIEQFF.

This clonotype was found many times. CDR3 residues: CSADAKATDTQYF. CDR3 bases: TGCAGCGCCGACGCCAAGGCAACAGATACGCAGTATTTT. This sequence joins TRBV29-1 and TRBJ2-3; D call uncertain. Trimming took off 7 bases at V and 3 bases at J, with 14 bases between the two ends. This CDR3 has 13 residues. CDR1 and CDR2 (germline): SQVTM, ANQGSEA.

This clonotype was found many times. The chain is built from TRBV2 and TRBJ2-6; 7 bases are a match to TRBD1. The CDR3 is 16 residues long. V lost 5 bases to trimming and J lost 1 base; unmatched junction nucleotides: 5. CDR1 and CDR2 from the germline V gene are SNHLY and FYNNEI. CDR3 region: CASSPQGSSGANVLTF. In nucleotides, the CDR3 is TGTGCCAGCAGTCCACAGGGGAGTTCTGGGGCCAACGTCCTGACTTTC.

J is TRBJ1-5 and V is TRBV10-3; unclear D gene. Germline V gives CDR1 ENHRY, CDR2 SYGVKD. Between the trimmed V and J ends, which lost 6 bases and 0 bases, there was a span of 9 bases. The CDR3 consists of 14 residues. The CDR3 region is CAISMDGSNQPQHF. The CDR3 DNA reads as TGTGCCATCAGCATGGACGGTAGCAATCAGCCCCAGCATTTT.

This clonotype showed up many times. V gene TRBV14 combines with J gene TRBJ1-3; no firm D call. This CDR3 region has 16 residues. Germline assignment: CDR1 SGHDN and CDR2 FVKESK. The V end lost 0 bases, the J end lost 0 bases, and 9 bases lay between the germline ends. CDR3 in DNA: TGTGCCAGCAGCCAAGACCTGGTTAGCTCTGGAAACACCATATATTTT. This sequence encodes CASSQDLVSSGNTIYF.

This clonotype was seen at least ten times. The rearrangement joins TRBV20-1 to TRBJ1-5; no firm D call. Trimming took 3 bases from V and 0 from J, leaving 15 bases between them. The CDR3 is 16 amino acids. Germline assignment: CDR1 DFQATT and CDR2 SNEGSKA (reference sequence). The CDR3 coding sequence is TGCAGTGCTAGGTACCCAGGCTCGGGTAGCAATCAGCCCCAGCATTTT. It yields the protein CSARYPGSGSNQPQHF.

This clonotype was counted ten times or more. The CDR3 spells CASNGINSQPLYGYTF. The CDR3 DNA reads TGTGCCAGCAACGGAATCAACTCACAGCCACTCTATGGCTACACCTTC. This chain joins TRBV28 and TRBJ1-2; D gene ambiguous. V lost 7 bases, J lost 4 bases, and 22 bases lay in between. CDR1 and CDR2 from the germline V gene are MDHEN and SYDVKM. The CDR3 sequence is 16 residues long.

The sample holds many counts of this clonotype. This chain links TRBV4-3 with TRBJ2-2; no clear D. The V and J ends lost 5 bases and 3 bases respectively, with 10 bases between them. Germline V gives CDR1 LGHNA, CDR2 YSLEER. The CDR3 runs to 14 residues. The DNA for the CDR3 is TGCGCCAGCAGCACGGTTCCTCACACCGGGGAGCTGTTTTTT. This sequence encodes CASSTVPHTGELFF.

This clonotype was picked up many times. V is TRBV6-2 or TRBV6-3 and J is TRBJ1-1; 8 bases match TRBD1. J lost 3 bases, V lost 2 bases, and 8 bases had no gene match. The germline V gene has CDR1 MNHEY and CDR2 SVGEGT. The CDR3 extends over 16 amino acids. The CDR3 DNA reads as TGTGCCAGCAGTTACCCTGGACAGGGAGGGGACACTGAAGCTTTCTTT. Its protein is CASSYPGQGGDTEAFF.

This clonotype was seen ten or more times. The J gene is TRBJ1-1, the V gene TRBV5-4, with a possible D match to TRBD1 (6 bases). The CDR3 spans 15 residues. Deletions cut 2 bases from V and 0 bases from J, with 11 bases between. CDR1 and CDR2 (germline): SGHNT, YYREEE (reference sequence). CDR3 protein: CASSFPGHMNTEAFF. The CDR3 region has the DNA TGTGCCAGCAGCTTCCCGGGACACATGAACACTGAAGCTTTCTTT.

This clonotype was observed at least ten times. The chain combines TRBV19 with TRBJ1-5; weak D call: TRBD1 (6 bases). Germline lookup yields CDR1 LNHDA and CDR2 SQIVND (reference sequence). The CDR3 loop spans 16 amino acids. V lost 1 base and J 5 bases, leaving 15 bases between the germline ends. DNA for the CDR3: TGTGCCAGTAGTATAGGGCTGGGGGGCCCCCATCAGCCCCAGCATTTT. This encodes CASSIGLGGPHQPQHF.

This clonotype appeared a few times. The chain is built from TRBV20-1 and TRBJ1-1; 7 bases are a match to TRBD1. The CDR3 runs 12 residues. CDR1 is DFQATT, CDR2 SNEGSKA, per germline (reference sequence). Losses at the gene ends were 3 bases for V and 8 bases for J; bases not matched to a gene: 6. The chain's CDR3 is CSASGQALEAFF. The CDR3 bases are TGCAGTGCTAGCGGACAGGCGTTGGAAGCTTTCTTT.

The genes are TRBV27 and TRBJ2-5, with 7 bases aligning to TRBD1. Germline lookup yields CDR1 MNHEY and CDR2 SMNVEV (reference sequence). This CDR3 region has 13 residues. With V trimmed by 4 bases and J by 5 bases, 4 bases remained unmatched. The CDR3 DNA follows: TGTGCCAGCAGTTCACAGGGGTTTGAGACCCAGTACTTC. Translated, it gives CASSSQGFETQYF.

Only a few counts were recorded for this clonotype. V and J are TRBV10-3 and TRBJ2-5, with TRBD2 matching over 7 bases. Germline CDR1 and CDR2: ENHRY and SYGVKD. J was trimmed by 6 bases and V by 0 bases; bases with no gene match: 4. The CDR3 extends over 14 amino acids. The CDR3: CAISESLAAKTQYF. The CDR3 DNA reads TGTGCCATCAGTGAGTCCCTAGCGGCGAAGACCCAGTACTTC.

This clonotype was detected many times. The J gene is TRBJ1-1, the V gene TRBV28; perhaps TRBD1 as D (6 bases). This CDR3 comprises 15 residues. CDR1 is MDHEN, CDR2 SYDVKM, per germline. V was clipped by 5 bases and J by 9 bases, with 22 bases between them. In DNA, the CDR3 is TGTGCCAGCAGTCCCTGGGGGGGGCAACACCCCCAAGCTTTCTTT. It codes for CASSPWGGQHPQAFF.

Worth noting for this clonotype: One junction end disagrees with the germline gene, perhaps due to a read error. The gene calls are TRBV19 and TRBJ2-7; D is unresolved. Germline V gives CDR1 LNHDA, CDR2 SQIVND (reference sequence). The CDR3 runs to 12 residues. This chain's CDR3 is CATPDIAYVQYF. In DNA form, the CDR3 reads TGTGCCACCCCCGACATAGCCTACGTGCAGTACTTC.

J is TRBJ2-2 and V is TRBV18, with D perhaps matching TRBD2 (5 bases). The germline gives CDR1 KGHSH, CDR2 LQKENI. V lost 2 bases and J lost 4, with 8 bases in between. There are 14 residues in the CDR3. The CDR3 region is CASSPEGSTGELFF. CDR3 sequence (DNA): TGTGCCAGCTCACCAGAGGGTAGCACCGGGGAGCTGTTTTTT.

Comments on this clonotype: A far larger clone is just one base off, so this is likely a read error. V gene TRBV10-2 combines with J gene TRBJ1-1; TRBD1 matches 7 bases. CDR1 is WSHSY and CDR2 is SAAADI in the germline V gene. This CDR3 region has 14 residues. The CDR3: CVIRTQGRGTEAFF. CDR3 nucleotide sequence: TGTGTCATCAGGACACAGGGGCGCGGGACTGAAGCTTTCTTT.

The sample holds many counts of this clonotype. This sequence joins TRBV28 and TRBJ2-7, with D perhaps matching TRBD1 (6 bases). The CDR3 contains 13 residues. The germline V gene has CDR1 MDHEN and CDR2 SYDVKM. V gave up 3 bases and J gave up 7 bases, with 13 bases separating them. In DNA, the CDR3 is TGTGCCAGCAGTTTTCAAGGACAGATTGAGCAGTACTTC. Translation gives CASSFQGQIEQYF.

This clonotype was detected many times. The DNA of the CDR3 is TGTGCCAGTAGTCACCCCCAGGAGGGTCAGCCCCAGCATTTT. This gives the protein CASSHPQEGQPQHF. The chain carries TRBV19 and TRBJ1-5, with D hard to call. V gave up 5 bases and J gave up 6 bases, with 14 bases separating them. Germline V CDR1 and CDR2: LNHDA, SQIVND (reference sequence). The CDR3 contains 14 residues.